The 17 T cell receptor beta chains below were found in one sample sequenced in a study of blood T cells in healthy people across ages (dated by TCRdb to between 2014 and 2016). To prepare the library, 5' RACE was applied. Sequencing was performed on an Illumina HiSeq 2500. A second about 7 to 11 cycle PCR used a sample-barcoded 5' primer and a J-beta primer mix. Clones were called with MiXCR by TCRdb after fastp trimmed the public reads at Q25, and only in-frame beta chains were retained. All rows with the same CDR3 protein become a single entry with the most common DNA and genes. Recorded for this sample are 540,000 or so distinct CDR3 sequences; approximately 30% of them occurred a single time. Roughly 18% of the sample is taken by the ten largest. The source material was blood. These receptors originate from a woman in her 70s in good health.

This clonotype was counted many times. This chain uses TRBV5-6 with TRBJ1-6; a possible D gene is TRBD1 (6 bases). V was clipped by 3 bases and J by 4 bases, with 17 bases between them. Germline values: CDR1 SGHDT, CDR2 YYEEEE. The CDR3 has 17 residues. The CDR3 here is CASSSGVQNRYNSPLHF. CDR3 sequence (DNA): TGTGCCAGCAGCTCAGGGGTGCAGAACAGATATAATTCACCCCTCCACTTT.

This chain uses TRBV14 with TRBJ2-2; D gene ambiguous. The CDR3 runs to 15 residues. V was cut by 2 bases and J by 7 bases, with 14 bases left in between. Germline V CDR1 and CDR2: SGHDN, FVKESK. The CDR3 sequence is CASSQQQVGYGELFF. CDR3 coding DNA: TGTGCCAGCAGCCAACAGCAGGTCGGCTACGGGGAGCTGTTTTTT. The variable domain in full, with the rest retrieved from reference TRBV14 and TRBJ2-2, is EAGVTQFPSHSVIEKGQTVTLRCDPISGHDNLYWYRRVMGKEIKFLLHFVKESKQDESGMPNNRFLAERTGGTYSTLKVQPAELEDSGVYFCASSQQQVGYGELFFGEGSRLTVL.

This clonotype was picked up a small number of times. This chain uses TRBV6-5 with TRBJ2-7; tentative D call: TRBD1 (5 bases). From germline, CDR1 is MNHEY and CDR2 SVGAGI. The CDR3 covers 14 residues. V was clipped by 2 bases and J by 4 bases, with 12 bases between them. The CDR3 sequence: CASSYPGRVYEQYF. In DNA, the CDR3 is TGTGCCAGCAGTTACCCGGGCAGGGTTTACGAGCAGTACTTC.

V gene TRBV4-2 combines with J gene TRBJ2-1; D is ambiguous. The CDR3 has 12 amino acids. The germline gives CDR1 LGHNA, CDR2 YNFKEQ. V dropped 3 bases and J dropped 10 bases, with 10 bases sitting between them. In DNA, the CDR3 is TGTGCCAGCAGCCAGGGGTCCAACGAGCAGTTCTTC. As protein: CASSQGSNEQFF.

The CDR3: CASSQDWWETQYF. The CDR3 coding sequence is TGCGCCAGCAGCCAAGATTGGTGGGAGACCCAGTACTTC. The J gene is TRBJ2-5, the V gene TRBV4-3; no definite D call. The ends were cut back, 0 bases at V and 5 bases at J, with 7 bases in the middle. CDR1 is LGHNA and CDR2 is YSLEER in the germline V gene. The CDR3 is 13 amino acids.

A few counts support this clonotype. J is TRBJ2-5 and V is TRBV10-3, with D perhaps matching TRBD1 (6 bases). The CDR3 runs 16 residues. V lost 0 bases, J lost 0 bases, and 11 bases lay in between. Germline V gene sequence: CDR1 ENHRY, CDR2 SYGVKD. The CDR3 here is CAISESRQAYQETQYF. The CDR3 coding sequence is TGTGCCATCAGTGAGTCTCGACAGGCGTACCAAGAGACCCAGTACTTC.

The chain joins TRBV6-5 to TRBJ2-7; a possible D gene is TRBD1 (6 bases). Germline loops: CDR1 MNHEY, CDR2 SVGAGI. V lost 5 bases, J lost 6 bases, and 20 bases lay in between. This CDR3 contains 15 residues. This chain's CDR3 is CASSPQGPPGCEQYF. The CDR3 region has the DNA TGTGCCAGCAGTCCCCAGGGGCCCCCGGGCTGCGAGCAGTACTTC.

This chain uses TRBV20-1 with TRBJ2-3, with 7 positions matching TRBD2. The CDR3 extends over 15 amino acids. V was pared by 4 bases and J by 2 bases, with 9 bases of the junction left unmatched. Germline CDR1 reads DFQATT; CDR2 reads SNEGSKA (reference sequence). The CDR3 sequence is CSAINFAGATDTQYF. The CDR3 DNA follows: TGCAGTGCTATCAATTTCGCGGGAGCCACAGATACGCAGTATTTT.

The CDR3 DNA sequence: TGTGCCAGCAGCTTAGAAACTAAGACCGGGGAGCTGTTTTTT. Amino acid sequence: CASSLETKTGELFF. The V call is TRBV7-9, the J call TRBJ2-2; D is unresolved. Germline loops: CDR1 SEHNR, CDR2 FQNEAQ (reference sequence). CDR3 size: 14 residues. With 1 base removed from V and 5 bases from J, the gap between germline ends came to 8 bases.

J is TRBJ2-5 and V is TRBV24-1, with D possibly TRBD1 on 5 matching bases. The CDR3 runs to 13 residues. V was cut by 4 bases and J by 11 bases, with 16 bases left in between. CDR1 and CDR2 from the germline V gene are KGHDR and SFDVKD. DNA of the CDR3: TGTGCCACCAGTGACCACCTATGGGGCACTCAGTACTTC. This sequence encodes CATSDHLWGTQYF.

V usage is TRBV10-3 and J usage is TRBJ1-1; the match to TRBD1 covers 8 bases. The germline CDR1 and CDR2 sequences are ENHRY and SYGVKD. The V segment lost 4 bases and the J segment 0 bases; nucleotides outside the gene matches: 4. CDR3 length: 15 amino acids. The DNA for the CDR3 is TGTGCCATCAGTGGGAGCAGGGGGCTGAACACTGAAGCTTTCTTT. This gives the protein CAISGSRGLNTEAFF.

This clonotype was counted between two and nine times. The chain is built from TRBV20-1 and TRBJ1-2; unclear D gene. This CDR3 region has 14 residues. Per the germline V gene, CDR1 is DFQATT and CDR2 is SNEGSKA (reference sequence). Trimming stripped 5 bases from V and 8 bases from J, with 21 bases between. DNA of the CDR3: TGCAGTGCTGGTGCTGAGGGAATGGGTGGCGGCTACACCTTC. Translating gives CSAGAEGMGGGYTF.

The CDR3 DNA is TGTGCCAGCAGCATTAGCGGGGGGGCTTACGAGCAGTACTTC. This codes for CASSISGGAYEQYF. The V gene is TRBV7-2, the J gene TRBJ2-7; 11 bases fit TRBD2. Germline V gives CDR1 SGHTA, CDR2 FQGNSA. V gave up 5 bases and J gave up 4 bases; unmatched junction bases: 4. CDR3 length equals 14 residues. The full variable domain, rest sourced from reference TRBV7-2 and TRBJ2-7, is GAGVSQSPSNKVTEKGKDVELRCDPISGHTALYWYRQSLGQGLEFLIYFQGNSAPDKSGLPSDRFSAERTGGSVSTLTIQRTQQEDSAVYLCASSISGGAYEQYFGPGTRLTVT.

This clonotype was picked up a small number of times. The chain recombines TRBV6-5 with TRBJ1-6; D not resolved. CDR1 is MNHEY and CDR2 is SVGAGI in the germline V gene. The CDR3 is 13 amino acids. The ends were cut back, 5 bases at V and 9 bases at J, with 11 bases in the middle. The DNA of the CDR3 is TGTGCCAGCAGTCCCAGAGAGGGTTCACCCCTCCACTTT. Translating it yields CASSPREGSPLHF.

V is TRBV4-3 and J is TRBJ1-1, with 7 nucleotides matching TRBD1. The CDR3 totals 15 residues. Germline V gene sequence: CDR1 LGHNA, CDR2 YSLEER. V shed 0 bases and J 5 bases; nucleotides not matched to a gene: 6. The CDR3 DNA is TGCGCCAGCAGCCAAGACTCGGGACAGCGGACTGAAGCTTTCTTT. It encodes CASSQDSGQRTEAFF.

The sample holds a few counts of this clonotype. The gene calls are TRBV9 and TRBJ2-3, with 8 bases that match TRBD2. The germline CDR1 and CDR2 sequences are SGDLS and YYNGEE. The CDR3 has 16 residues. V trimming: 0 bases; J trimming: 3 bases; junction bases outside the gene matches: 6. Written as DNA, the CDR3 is TGTGCCAGCAGCGTAGGGTTGGGACTAGTGACAGATACGCAGTATTTT. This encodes CASSVGLGLVTDTQYF.

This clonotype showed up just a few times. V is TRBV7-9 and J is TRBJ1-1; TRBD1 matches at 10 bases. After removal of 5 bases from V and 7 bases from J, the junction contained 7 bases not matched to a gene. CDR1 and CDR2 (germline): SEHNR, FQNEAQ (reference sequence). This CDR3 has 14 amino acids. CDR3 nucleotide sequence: TGTGCCAGCAGCCCGGGACAGGGGTCGGGTGAAGCTTTCTTT. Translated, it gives CASSPGQGSGEAFF.